These 9 T cell receptor beta chains originate from one sample sequenced in a study of blood T cell repertoires in COVID-19 (dated by TCRdb to the early 2020s). Libraries came from the immunoSEQ multiplex PCR assay. Sourced from immuneACCESS, this table was stored by TCRdb with only in-frame sequences that have V and J called. A share of the clones is absent; for the studies checked, an unresolved V gene accounts for under half, and the remainder has no known explanation. Here the sample has about 45,000 clones; 83% occur a single time. Of the sample, approximately 8.4% is held by the ten largest clones. Sequencing was done on a sample of peripheral blood. The receptors here all came from an elderly man in a cohort sampled during active COVID-19.

In its sample, this clone was seen a few times. V gene TRBV6-4 combines with J gene TRBJ2-6; weak D call: TRBD1 (7 bases). Trimming took off 4 bases at V and 4 bases at J, with 14 bases between the two ends. Germline V gene lookup returns CDR1 MRHNA and CDR2 SNTAGT. CDR3 length equals 16 residues. This CDR3 reads CASSAQQGRGANVLTF. DNA for the CDR3: TGTGCCAGCAGTGCCCAACAGGGGAGGGGGGCCAACGTCCTGACTTTC.

The J gene is TRBJ2-7, the V gene TRBV6-1; 7 bases are shared with TRBD2. V lost 3 bases and J lost 6; bases outside the gene matches: 5. Germline lookup yields CDR1 MNHNS and CDR2 SASEGT. CDR3 length equals 13 residues. CDR3 nucleotides: TGTGCCAGCAGTGAGGAGGGAGGGCTCGAGCAGTACTTC. Translated, it gives CASSEEGGLEQYF.

This chain joins TRBV5-6 and TRBJ2-6, with D uncertain. Trimming left V 2 bases short and J 0 bases short, with 12 bases between. CDR3 size: 17 residues. Germline-derived CDR1 and CDR2 are SGHDT and YYEEEE. The CDR3 DNA reads as TGTGCCAGCAGCTTTTATCTGGGCCACTCTGGGGCCAACGTCCTGACTTTC. The encoded protein is CASSFYLGHSGANVLTF.

The CDR3 sequence is CASRLELGSIQYF. The DNA for the CDR3 is TGTGCAAGTCGCTTAGAACTAGGGTCTATTCAGTACTTC. J is TRBJ2-4 and V is TRBV12-2; TRBD2 is taken as the D call from the table, unchecked against the DNA. TRBV12-2 is flagged as a pseudogene. The CDR3 covers 13 residues.

The chain recombines TRBV7-6 with TRBJ1-3; D ambiguous. V dropped 4 bases and J dropped 4 bases, with 14 bases sitting between them. The CDR3 loop spans 15 amino acids. Germline V lookup: CDR1 SGHVS, CDR2 FNYEAQ. The CDR3 sequence: CASSSLGIPGNTIYF. The CDR3 DNA is TGTGCCAGCAGCTCCCTAGGTATTCCCGGAAACACCATATATTTT.

This clone turned up a few times. The rearrangement joins TRBV2 to TRBJ2-7; TRBD1 matches at 9 bases. The CDR3 is 13 residues long. CDR1 is SNHLY, CDR2 FYNNEI, per germline. The ends lost 5 bases at V and 3 bases at J; junction bases unmatched: 2. The CDR3 DNA is TGTGCCAGCAGTAGGGACAGGGTCTACGAGCAGTACTTC. Amino acid sequence: CASSRDRVYEQYF.

This chain connects TRBV29-1 to TRBJ2-7; TRBD1 matches at 9 bases. J gave up 2 bases and V 7 bases, and 6 bases lay outside the gene matches. CDR1 and CDR2 from the germline V gene are SQVTM and ANQGSEA. The CDR3 has 13 residues. The CDR3 DNA is TGCAGCGCGAGGGGACAGGGCACCTACGAGCAGTACTTC. Protein sequence: CSARGQGTYEQYF.

The chain uses TRBV24-1 and TRBJ1-4, with TRBD1 matching 8 bases. The V and J ends lost 4 bases and 5 bases, in that order; junction bases with no gene match: 5. The length of the CDR3 is 15 residues. Germline lookup yields CDR1 KGHDR and CDR2 SFDVKD. The CDR3 DNA is TGTGCCACCAGTGAGCCCGGGACAGGAAATGAAAAACTGTTTTTT. Its protein is CATSEPGTGNEKLFF.

The chain joins TRBV19 to TRBJ2-3, with 13 nucleotides matching TRBD2. This CDR3 is 15 amino acids long. CDR1 is LNHDA and CDR2 is SQIVND in the germline V gene (reference sequence). V shed 6 bases and J 4 bases; nucleotides not matched to a gene: 4. The CDR3, as DNA: TGTGCCAGTAGCAAAGGACTAGCGGGAGCAGATACGCAGTATTTT. Protein sequence: CASSKGLAGADTQYF.